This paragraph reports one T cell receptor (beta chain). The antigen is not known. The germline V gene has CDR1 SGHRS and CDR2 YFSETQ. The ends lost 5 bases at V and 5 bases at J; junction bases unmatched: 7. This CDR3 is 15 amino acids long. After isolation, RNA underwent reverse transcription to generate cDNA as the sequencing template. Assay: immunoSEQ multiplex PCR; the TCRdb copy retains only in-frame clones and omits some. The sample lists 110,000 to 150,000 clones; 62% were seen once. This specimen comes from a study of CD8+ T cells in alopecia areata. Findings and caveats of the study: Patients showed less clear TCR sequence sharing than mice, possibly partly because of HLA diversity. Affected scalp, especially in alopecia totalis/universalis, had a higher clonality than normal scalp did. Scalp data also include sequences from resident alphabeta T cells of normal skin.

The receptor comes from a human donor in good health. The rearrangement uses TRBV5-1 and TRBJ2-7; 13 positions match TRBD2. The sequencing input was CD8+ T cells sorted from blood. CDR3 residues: CASSGLAGVLDEQYF. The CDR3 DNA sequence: TGCGCCAGCAGTGGACTAGCGGGAGTACTCGACGAGCAGTACTTC.